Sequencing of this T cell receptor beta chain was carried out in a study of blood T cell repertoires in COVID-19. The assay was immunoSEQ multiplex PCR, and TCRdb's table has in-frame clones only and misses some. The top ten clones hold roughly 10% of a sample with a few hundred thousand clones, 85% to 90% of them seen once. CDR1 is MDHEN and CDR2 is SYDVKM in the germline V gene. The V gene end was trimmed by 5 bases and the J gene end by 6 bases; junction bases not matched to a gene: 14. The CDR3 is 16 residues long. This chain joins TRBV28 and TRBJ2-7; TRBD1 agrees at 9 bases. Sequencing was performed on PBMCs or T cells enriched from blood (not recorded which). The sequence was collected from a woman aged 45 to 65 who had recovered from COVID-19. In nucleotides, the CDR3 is TGTGCCAGCAGTCGGGACAGGGTCTCTTCTGGAAGCGAGCAGTACTTC. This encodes CASSRDRVSSGSEQYF.